The following is a T cell receptor (beta chain) sequence with its context. Its antigen is currently unknown. TCR beta CDR3 amplification used RNA transcripts. RT-PCR was first run with HTBI primers, then multiplex PCR in a second round. MiXCR, applied by TCRdb to the multiplex PCR reads, yields one record per CDR3 protein. The sample consists of about 210,000 distinct CDR3 sequences, roughly 29% of them appearing once. The source of the sample is a study of Graves' ophthalmopathy and Graves' hyperthyroidism. Overall study findings and caveats: Most thyroid clonotypes expanded beyond 0.001 frequency were also found in blood. Using 13 signatures, a model distinguished ophthalmopathy from stable hyperthyroidism, reaching about 90% sensitivity and 70% to 83% specificity.

The sample taken for sequencing was peripheral blood. The TCR sequence derives from a man aged 50 or older with Graves' ophthalmopathy.

The CDR3 DNA sequence: TGTGCCACCAGCAGAGGAGAATGGGGGTTCGGGAACGAGCAGTACTTC. It translates to CATSRGEWGFGNEQYF. The gene calls are TRBV15 and TRBJ2-7, with D perhaps being TRBD1 or TRBD2 (5 bases each). V was cut by 1 base and J by 5 bases, with 18 bases left in between. The CDR3 is 16 amino acids. CDR1 is LNHNV and CDR2 is YYDKDF in the germline V gene (reference sequence).